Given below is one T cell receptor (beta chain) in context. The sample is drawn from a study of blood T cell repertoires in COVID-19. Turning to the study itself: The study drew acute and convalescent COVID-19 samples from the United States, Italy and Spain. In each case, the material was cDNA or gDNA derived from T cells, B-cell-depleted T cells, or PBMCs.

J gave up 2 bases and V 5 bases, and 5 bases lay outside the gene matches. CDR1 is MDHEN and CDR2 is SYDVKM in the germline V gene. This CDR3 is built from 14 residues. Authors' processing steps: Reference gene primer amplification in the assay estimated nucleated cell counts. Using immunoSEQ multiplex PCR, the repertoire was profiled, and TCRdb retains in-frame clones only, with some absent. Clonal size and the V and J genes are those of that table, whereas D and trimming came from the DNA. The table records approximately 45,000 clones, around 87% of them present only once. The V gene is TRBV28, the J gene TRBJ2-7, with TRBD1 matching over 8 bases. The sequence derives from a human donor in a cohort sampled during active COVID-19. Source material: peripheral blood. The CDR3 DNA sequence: TGTGCCAGCAGTCGACAGGGGTCTACCTACGAGCAGTACTTC. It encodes CASSRQGSTYEQYF.